These T cell receptor beta chains were read from a single sample in a study of blood T cells in healthy people across ages. TCRdb fed the 5' RACE reads into MiXCR, producing one record per CDR3 protein. The sample has 1 million or so distinct CDR3 sequences, approximately 25% seen once. The sample was also linked to a second study, of T cells of mothers and their children.

Sequencing input: blood. Source of these receptors: a girl aged 2-10 years in good health. Both conserved end residues are part of each CDR3. A D gene is named only where the DNA matches it firmly. A clone size is listed for some rows: how often the clone was seen (once, few, many), or a class if it is expanded.

d_call,clone_size,v_call,j_call,cdr3_aa,cdr3_nt
TRBD2,NA,TRBV20-1,TRBJ2-7,CSASTSVSHEQYF,TGCAGTGCTAGCACTAGCGTGTCCCACGAGCAGTACTTC
TRBD2,NA,TRBV20-1,TRBJ2-3,CSARDPRGGDTQYF,TGCAGTGCTAGAGATCCGCGGGGGGGAGATACGCAGTATTTT
TRBD2,NA,TRBV7-3,TRBJ2-3,CASSPGGAGGSATQYF,TGTGCCAGCAGCCCAGGGGGAGCGGGGGGCTCGGCTACGCAGTATTTT
NA,NA,TRBV7-6,TRBJ1-3,CASSPQSGHNRNTIYF,TGTGCCAGCAGCCCCCAGAGCGGACATAACAGAAACACCATATATTTT
NA,few,TRBV27,TRBJ2-1,CASIDNYNEQFF,TGTGCCAGCATAGACAACTACAATGAGCAGTTCTTC
NA,few,TRBV4-2,TRBJ2-4,CASGSAKNIQYF,TGTGCCAGCGGGTCGGCCAAAAACATTCAGTACTTC
NA,NA,TRBV7-9,TRBJ2-1,CASSVTTLTYNNEQFF,TGTGCCAGCAGCGTCACCACTCTTACCTATAACAATGAGCAGTTCTTC
NA,NA,TRBV4-2,TRBJ1-1,CASSQDQGYLEAFF,TGTGCCAGCAGCCAAGATCAAGGCTACTTGGAAGCTTTCTTT
NA,once,TRBV12-3/TRBV12-4,TRBJ2-7,CASSPGVQVGQYF,TGTGCCAGCAGCCCCGGGGTCCAAGTCGGGCAGTACTTC
NA,few,TRBV3-1,TRBJ2-5,CASSQDSFRETQYF,TGTGCCAGCAGCCAAGATTCTTTCAGGGAGACCCAGTACTTC
NA,few,TRBV9,TRBJ2-2,CATGTPEPGELFF,TGTGCCACCGGGACTCCCGAACCCGGGGAGCTGTTTTTT
NA,NA,TRBV7-9,TRBJ1-2,CASSWTDDGYTF,TGTGCCAGCAGCTGGACAGATGATGGCTACACCTTC
NA,few,TRBV6-6,TRBJ2-7,CASSRDGEQYF,TGTGCCAGCAGTAGGGACGGGGAGCAGTACTTC
NA,few,TRBV5-1,TRBJ2-1,CASSPGHGSYNEQFF,TGCGCCAGCAGCCCCGGACACGGCTCCTACAATGAGCAGTTCTTC
TRBD1,NA,TRBV7-6,TRBJ1-1,CASSLAGTGGTEAFF,TGTGCCAGCAGCTTAGCCGGGACAGGAGGGACTGAAGCTTTCTTT
NA,few,TRBV20-1,TRBJ2-1,CSARRAAAYNEQFF,TGCAGTGCTAGAAGGGCGGCAGCCTACAATGAGCAGTTCTTC
TRBD2,once,TRBV29-1,TRBJ2-5,CSVEDPSGSQETQYF,TGCAGCGTTGAAGATCCTAGCGGGTCTCAAGAGACCCAGTACTTC
NA,NA,TRBV3-1,TRBJ1-1,CASSQTMGTEAFF,TGTGCCAGCAGCCAAACGATGGGAACTGAAGCTTTCTTT
TRBD2,NA,TRBV20-1,TRBJ2-7,CSVPGLALLEQYF,TGCAGTGTCCCGGGACTAGCGTTGCTAGAGCAGTACTTC
NA,few,TRBV7-2,TRBJ2-7,CASSLVTVSSYEQYF,TGTGCCAGCAGCTTAGTGACAGTTAGCTCCTACGAGCAGTACTTC
NA,few,TRBV28,TRBJ2-5,CANSFMRDRGETQYF,TGTGCCAACAGTTTCATGCGGGATCGTGGGGAGACCCAGTACTTC
TRBD2,few,TRBV12-3/TRBV12-4,TRBJ2-1,CASRVVGTSGVNEQFF,TGTGCCAGCAGAGTTGTGGGGACTAGCGGGGTAAATGAGCAGTTCTTC
NA,NA,TRBV7-2,TRBJ2-1,CASSSQKVLLVDEQFF,TGTGCCAGCAGCTCTCAGAAAGTTCTACTGGTAGATGAGCAGTTCTTC
NA,NA,TRBV9,TRBJ2-7,CASSGKDGFYEQYF,TGTGCCAGCAGCGGGAAGGACGGATTCTACGAGCAGTACTTC
NA,NA,TRBV6-1,TRBJ1-2,CASSEALGYGYTF,TGTGCCAGCAGTGAAGCGCTGGGGTATGGCTACACCTTC
TRBD1,NA,TRBV4-3,TRBJ2-7,CASSQDSTGGPYEQYF,TGCGCCAGCAGCCAAGATAGTACAGGGGGCCCCTACGAGCAGTACTTC
NA,few,TRBV21-1,TRBJ1-1,CASTSDSNTEAFF,TGTGCCAGCACCTCGGACAGTAACACTGAAGCTTTCTTT
NA,few,TRBV6-5,TRBJ2-5,CATGPQETQYF,TGTGCCACCGGACCCCAAGAGACCCAGTACTTC
NA,NA,TRBV5-1,TRBJ1-2,CASSQTGRESFF,TGCGCCAGCAGCCAAACCGGCAGGGAGTCCTTCTTC
NA,NA,TRBV5-1,TRBJ1-4,CASSSEQGSTNEKLFF,TGCGCCAGCAGCTCGGAACAGGGATCAACTAATGAAAAACTGTTTTTT
TRBD1,NA,TRBV11-3,TRBJ1-2,CASSPEKGQFNYGYTF,TGTGCCAGCAGCCCAGAGAAGGGACAGTTTAACTATGGCTACACCTTC
NA,NA,TRBV5-1,TRBJ2-1,CAGSYTGSSYNEQFF,TGCGCCGGCAGCTATACGGGAAGCTCCTACAATGAGCAGTTCTTC
TRBD2,NA,TRBV6-5,TRBJ2-1,CASSLRGGLDNEQFF,TGTGCCAGCAGTCTTCGGGGGGGCCTGGACAATGAGCAGTTCTTC
TRBD2,many,TRBV9,TRBJ2-5,CASSVAIAGDTQETQYF,TGTGCCAGCAGCGTAGCAATAGCGGGAGACACCCAAGAGACCCAGTACTTC
NA,NA,TRBV20-1,TRBJ2-3,CSADGIGFTDTQYF,TGCAGTGCGGACGGGATCGGCTTCACAGATACGCAGTATTTT
NA,NA,TRBV14,TRBJ2-1,CASSLLAATYNEQFF,TGTGCCAGCAGCCTGCTAGCAGCAACCTACAATGAGCAGTTCTTC
NA,few,TRBV7-9,TRBJ2-7,CASSYTLAQRGLPYEQYF,TGTGCCAGCAGCTACACCCTAGCCCAACGGGGGTTACCCTACGAGCAGTACTTC
NA,few,TRBV20-1,TRBJ1-4,CSARRGDEKLFF,TGCAGTGCCAGAAGGGGGGATGAAAAACTGTTTTTT
NA,NA,TRBV10-3,TRBJ2-1,CAIRGGMNEQFF,TGTGCCATCAGGGGCGGGATGAATGAGCAGTTCTTC
NA,few,TRBV28,TRBJ2-1,CASSSGQSTYNEQFF,TGTGCCAGCAGCTCGGGACAATCAACCTACAATGAGCAGTTCTTC
NA,few,TRBV15,TRBJ1-4,CATSRAPNLRDEKLFF,TGTGCCACCAGCAGAGCCCCCAACTTAAGGGATGAAAAACTGTTTTTT
NA,few,TRBV11-3,TRBJ2-3,CASSAAGRAWDTQYF,TGTGCCAGCAGCGCCGCCGGCAGGGCCTGGGATACGCAGTATTTT